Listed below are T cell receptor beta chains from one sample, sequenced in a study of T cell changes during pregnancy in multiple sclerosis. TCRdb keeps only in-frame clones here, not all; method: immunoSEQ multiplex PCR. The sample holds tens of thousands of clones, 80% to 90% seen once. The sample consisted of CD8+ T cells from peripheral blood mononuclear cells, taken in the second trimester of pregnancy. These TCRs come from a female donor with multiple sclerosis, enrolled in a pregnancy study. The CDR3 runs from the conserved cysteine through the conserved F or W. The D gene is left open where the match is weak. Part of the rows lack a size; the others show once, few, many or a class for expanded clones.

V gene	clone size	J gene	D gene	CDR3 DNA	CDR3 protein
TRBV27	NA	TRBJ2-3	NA	TGTGCCAGCAGTTTATCCATAGACAGTCCGGATACGCAGTATTTT	CASSLSIDSPDTQYF
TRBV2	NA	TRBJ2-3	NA	TGTGCCAAATTGGAGGGGATTACAGATACGCAGTATTTT	CAKLEGITDTQYF
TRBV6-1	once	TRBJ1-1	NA	TGTGCCAGCATCGGGGACACTGAAGCTTTCTTT	CASIGDTEAFF
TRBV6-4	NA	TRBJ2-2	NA	TGTGCCAGCAGTCAGGGGAACACCGGGGAGCTGTTTTTT	CASSQGNTGELFF
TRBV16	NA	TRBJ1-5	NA	TGTGCCAGCAGCCAATCGGTACAGGCGGTCTTGGGTCAGCCCCAGCATTTT	CASSQSVQAVLGQPQHF
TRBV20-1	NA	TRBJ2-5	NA	TGCAGTGCACTCCTACAGGGGACCCAGTACTTC	CSALLQGTQYF
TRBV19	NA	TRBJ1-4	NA	TGTGCCAGTAGTCGTGGGCAGTTAAATGAAAAACTGTTTTTT	CASSRGQLNEKLFF
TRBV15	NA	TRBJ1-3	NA	TGTGCCATTTCGACAGATCGTTCCTCTGGAAACACCATATATTTT	CAISTDRSSGNTIYF
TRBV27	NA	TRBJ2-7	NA	TGTGCCAGCAGCCTGGGACTTTTGGACGAGCAGTACTTC	CASSLGLLDEQYF
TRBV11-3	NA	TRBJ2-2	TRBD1	TGTGCCAGCAGCAGTCGACAGGGAAGCGTGAACACCGGGGAGCTGTTTTTT	CASSSRQGSVNTGELFF
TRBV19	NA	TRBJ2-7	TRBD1	TGTGCCAGTAGTTCCGGGACAGTGATACCCTCCTACGAGCAGTACTTC	CASSSGTVIPSYEQYF
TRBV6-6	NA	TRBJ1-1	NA	TGTGCCAGCAGTTATGGGAGCCCCCGGGGTGATGAAGCTTTCTTT	CASSYGSPRGDEAFF
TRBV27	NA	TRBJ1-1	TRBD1	TGTGCCAGCAGTAGCGGGACAGGGGTTTTGAACACTGAAGCTTTCTTT	CASSSGTGVLNTEAFF
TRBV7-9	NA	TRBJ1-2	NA	TGTGCCAGCAAAGCTTACGAGGGATATGGCTACACCTTC	CASKAYEGYGYTF